Listed here are 24 T cell receptor beta chains from one sample, sequenced in a study of T cell changes during pregnancy in multiple sclerosis. Here immunoSEQ multiplex PCR was the method, and the copy in TCRdb shows in-frame clones only, minus some. This table has 55,000 to 80,000 clones, under 95% appearing once. Material: CD8+ T cells from peripheral blood mononuclear cells, obtained in the second trimester of pregnancy. The origin of the receptors is a female donor with multiple sclerosis, enrolled in a pregnancy study.

V gene TRBV13 combines with J gene TRBJ1-2; 10 positions agree with TRBD1. V shed 1 base and J 5 bases; nucleotides not matched to a gene: 7. Per the germline V gene, CDR1 is PRHDT and CDR2 is FYEKMQ (reference sequence). The CDR3 length is 16 residues. CDR3 residues: CASSLAPGQGLYGYTF. CDR3 sequence (DNA): TGTGCCAGCAGCTTAGCTCCGGGACAGGGGTTGTATGGCTACACCTTC.

The chain uses TRBV5-6 and TRBJ2-1, with 7 bases matching TRBD2. CDR1 and CDR2 (germline): SGHDT, YYEEEE. The CDR3 loop spans 13 amino acids. V shed 4 bases and J 4 bases; nucleotides not matched to a gene: 2. DNA of the CDR3: TGTGCCAGCAGCGGGGGACTATACAATGAGCAGTTCTTC. Translating it yields CASSGGLYNEQFF.

The rearrangement uses TRBV10-1 and TRBJ2-3; 9 nucleotides align to TRBD2. Germline V lookup: CDR1 WNHNN, CDR2 SYGVQD (reference sequence). V lost 4 bases and J lost 4; bases outside the gene matches: 9. The CDR3 is 16 amino acids. DNA of the CDR3: TGCGCCAGCAGTGGATTAGCGGGAGTGGAGGCAGATACGCAGTATTTT. It codes for CASSGLAGVEADTQYF.

CDR3 DNA: TGTGCCAGCTCAGGAGGGGAAGCGGGACTTTGGGACACTGAAGCTTTCTTT. Its translation: CASSGGEAGLWDTEAFF. This chain joins TRBV5-6 and TRBJ1-1, with D maybe TRBD1 (5 bases). There are 17 residues in the CDR3. V was clipped by 7 bases and J by 3 bases, with 25 bases between them. Germline-derived CDR1 and CDR2 are SGHDT and YYEEEE. The variable domain in full, completed from reference TRBV5-6 and TRBJ1-1, reads DAGVTQSPTHLIKTRGQQVTLRCSPKSGHDTVSWYQQALGQGPQFIFQYYEEEERQRGNFPDRFSGHQFPNYSSELNVNALLLGDSALYLCASSGGEAGLWDTEAFFGQGTRLTVV.

The chain employs TRBV30 and TRBJ1-5, with 7 positions matching TRBD1. Per germline, CDR1 GTSNPN and CDR2 SVGIG (reference sequence). The CDR3 has 13 amino acids. The junction had 3 bases not matched to a gene; V was cut back by 1 base and J by 6 bases. CDR3 sequence: CAWSEGGIQPQHF. The CDR3 DNA follows: TGTGCCTGGAGTGAAGGGGGCATTCAGCCCCAGCATTTT.

V gene TRBV28 combines with J gene TRBJ2-5; 8 bases fit TRBD1. Trimming removed 4 bases from V and 1 base from J; junction bases left unmatched: 8. The germline CDR1 and CDR2 sequences are MDHEN and SYDVKM. The CDR3 loop spans 16 amino acids. CDR3 residues: CASSSRQGTLQETQYF. The CDR3 DNA reads TGTGCCAGCAGTTCCCGACAGGGGACCCTCCAAGAGACCCAGTACTTC.

The V gene is TRBV10-3, the J gene TRBJ2-5, with 9 positions matching TRBD1. This CDR3 is built from 15 residues. Germline V lookup: CDR1 ENHRY, CDR2 SYGVKD. Unmatched junction bases numbered 8, after V lost 8 bases and J lost 1 base. CDR3 in amino acids: CAIGRDRDFQETQYF. Written as DNA, the CDR3 is TGTGCCATCGGAAGGGACAGGGACTTCCAAGAGACCCAGTACTTC.

DNA of the CDR3: TGTGCCAGCAGGGACAGGGGGGGAACTCGTAGCAATCAGCCCCAGCATTTT. Amino acid sequence: CASRDRGGTRSNQPQHF. The chain carries TRBV4-2 and TRBJ1-5; 10 nucleotides align to TRBD1. The CDR3 is 17 amino acids. From germline, CDR1 is LGHNA and CDR2 YNFKEQ. With 6 bases clipped from V and 0 bases from J, the junction kept 8 bases outside the gene matches.

The chain employs TRBV7-6 and TRBJ2-3; D ambiguous. Trimming removed 2 bases at V and 6 bases at J, with 6 bases between. This CDR3 is built from 12 residues. Germline values: CDR1 SGHVS, CDR2 FNYEAQ. The CDR3 nucleotides are TGTGCCAGCAGCTTAAAGGAGGATACGCAGTATTTT. Protein product: CASSLKEDTQYF.

This clone was found a few times. The V call is TRBV29-1, the J call TRBJ2-7; 9 nucleotides agree with TRBD1. The CDR3 runs to 16 residues. Per germline, CDR1 SQVTM and CDR2 ANQGSEA. J was trimmed by 2 bases and V by 4 bases; bases with no gene match: 12. The CDR3 bases are TGCAGCGTTGGTGGGGACCGGGACAGGGCGACCTACGAGCAGTACTTC. Residues: CSVGGDRDRATYEQYF.

The chain employs TRBV6-1 and TRBJ2-5; 10 bases are shared with TRBD2. The CDR3 has 15 amino acids. With V trimmed by 0 bases and J by 4 bases, 2 bases remained unmatched. The V gene's germline CDR1 is MNHNS and CDR2 SASEGT. CDR3 residues: CASSEAAGGPETQYF. The CDR3 DNA is TGTGCCAGCAGTGAAGCAGCGGGAGGGCCAGAGACCCAGTACTTC.

There are a few counts of this clone. The chain links TRBV19 to TRBJ1-5, with D possibly being TRBD1 (5 bases). The CDR3 is 12 residues long. V lost 11 bases and J lost 4, with 12 bases in between. Germline V gives CDR1 LNHDA, CDR2 SQIVND (reference sequence). This CDR3 is CAAGDRNQPQHF. CDR3 DNA sequence: TGTGCCGCAGGAGACAGAAATCAGCCCCAGCATTTT.

The rearrangement uses TRBV5-1 and TRBJ1-5; 9 bases fit TRBD1. This CDR3 is built from 15 residues. V lost 4 bases to trimming and J lost 1 base; unmatched junction nucleotides: 3. Germline V CDR1 and CDR2: SGHRS, YFSETQ. For the CDR3, the DNA is TGCGCCAGCAGCGTAGGACAGGGGAGCAATCAGCCCCAGCATTTT. Its protein is CASSVGQGSNQPQHF.

The CDR3 loop is CAISGRDRAEGDSYEQYF. In DNA form, the CDR3 reads TGTGCCATCAGTGGAAGGGACAGGGCCGAGGGCGACTCCTACGAGCAGTACTTC. The chain recombines TRBV10-3 with TRBJ2-7; 9 nucleotides match TRBD1. This CDR3 is 18 amino acids long. Germline V gene lookup returns CDR1 ENHRY and CDR2 SYGVKD. Unmatched junction bases numbered 13, after V lost 4 bases and J lost 0 bases.

The CDR3 nucleotides are TGCGCCAGCAGTGAGTCCAGCGATTCACCCCTCCACTTT. It yields the protein CASSESSDSPLHF. This chain connects TRBV10-2 to TRBJ1-6; D gene unclear. Trimming took off 0 bases at V and 8 bases at J, with 5 bases between the two ends. In germline, CDR1 is WSHSY, CDR2 SAAADI. The CDR3 loop spans 13 amino acids.

The CDR3 DNA sequence: TGTGCCAGCAGCGTAGGCGTGGGGAGCTCCTACGAGCAGTACTTC. It specifies CASSVGVGSSYEQYF. The chain recombines TRBV9 with TRBJ2-7; tentatively, D is TRBD2 (5 bases). Germline CDR1 is SGDLS and CDR2 is YYNGEE. V was pared by 0 bases and J by 0 bases, with 10 bases between. The length of the CDR3 is 15 residues.

This clone has only one observation. The chain combines TRBV11-3 with TRBJ2-2; 7 bases match TRBD2. V was pared by 3 bases and J by 6 bases, with 7 bases of the junction left unmatched. The CDR3 spans 15 residues. Germline CDR1 is SGHNT and CDR2 is YENEEA. The chain's CDR3 is CASSLMRERAGELFF. CDR3 nucleotide sequence: TGTGCCAGCAGCTTGATGCGGGAGAGGGCCGGGGAGCTGTTTTTT.

The chain joins TRBV7-8 to TRBJ2-7, with 7 positions matching TRBD1. The CDR3 covers 15 residues. The germline V gene encodes CDR1 SGHVS and CDR2 FQNEAQ. Losses at the gene ends were 5 bases for V and 2 bases for J; bases not matched to a gene: 9. This chain's CDR3 is CASSVTPGQTYEQYF. The DNA for the CDR3 is TGTGCCAGCAGCGTTACACCGGGACAGACCTACGAGCAGTACTTC.

The chain has TRBV6-5 and TRBJ2-1, with D tentatively TRBD2 (5 bases). The length of the CDR3 is 14 residues. Germline V gives CDR1 MNHEY, CDR2 SVGAGI. The V gene lost 8 bases and the J gene lost 4 bases, with 15 bases spanning the gap. The CDR3 here is CASRAGENYNEQFF. CDR3 bases: TGTGCCAGCCGGGCGGGCGAAAATTACAATGAGCAGTTCTTC.

This chain joins TRBV4-3 and TRBJ2-7; tentatively, D is TRBD1 (5 bases). V gave up 1 base and J gave up 3 bases, with 10 bases separating them. The length of the CDR3 is 14 residues. Germline V gene lookup returns CDR1 LGHNA and CDR2 YSLEER. The CDR3 loop reads CASSQVLGDYEQYF. CDR3 DNA: TGCGCCAGCAGCCAAGTGCTAGGGGACTACGAGCAGTACTTC.

This chain uses TRBV27 with TRBJ2-1; TRBD2 agrees at 7 bases. Germline V gene sequence: CDR1 MNHEY, CDR2 SMNVEV (reference sequence). This CDR3 contains 15 residues. J was trimmed by 4 bases and V by 6 bases; bases with no gene match: 9. This CDR3 reads CASSPGISGYNEQFF. The DNA for the CDR3 is TGTGCCAGCAGCCCTGGGATTAGCGGGTACAATGAGCAGTTCTTC.

This clone was seen a handful of times. The rearrangement uses TRBV10-2 and TRBJ2-7; possible D gene TRBD2, 6 bases. Looked up from germline, CDR1 is WSHSY and CDR2 is SAAADI. The CDR3 totals 13 residues. V was pared by 4 bases and J by 3 bases, with 10 bases between. The CDR3 region is CASSAPGDYEQYF. For the CDR3, the DNA is TGCGCCAGCAGTGCACCGGGGGACTACGAGCAGTACTTC.

This chain links TRBV5-1 with TRBJ2-1; 10 nucleotides agree with TRBD2. Germline V gene sequence: CDR1 SGHRS, CDR2 YFSETQ. V lost 2 bases to trimming and J lost 2 bases; unmatched junction nucleotides: 4. The CDR3 has 16 residues. The CDR3 bases are TGCGCCAGCAGCTTCGGACTAGCGGCAGCCTACAATGAGCAGTTCTTC. Translating it yields CASSFGLAAAYNEQFF.

The rearrangement joins TRBV9 to TRBJ2-2; 7 bases map to TRBD2. From germline, CDR1 is SGDLS and CDR2 YYNGEE. This CDR3 is 17 amino acids long. V lost 6 bases to trimming and J lost 0 bases; unmatched junction nucleotides: 11. CDR3 residues: CASTGPMAGANTGELFF. As DNA, the CDR3 is TGTGCCAGCACAGGTCCTATGGCGGGAGCGAACACCGGGGAGCTGTTTTTT.